This entry is about one T cell receptor beta chain. The clone's antigen remains unknown. No quality values exist for individual bases; no much larger clone is one base distant. Trimming takes 6 bases from V and 7 bases from J, and the germline ends sit 12 bases apart. The germline V gene (reference sequence) provides CDR1 DFQATT and CDR2 SNEGSKA. The CDR3 holds 12 amino acids from the cysteine to the phenylalanine. Left in the record is the CDR3 DNA by itself, 36 bases read in frame from the first base. This entry comes from a study of regulatory T cells in long-lasting Graves disease (dated by TCRdb to the early 2020s). For context, the study as a whole: In the newly diagnosed Graves' disease group, patients had been taking antithyroid drugs for less than 3 months. Persistent Graves' disease patients were compared with newly diagnosed Graves' disease patients by peripheral blood TCR sequencing and RNA sequencing. The study took place in China and was registered as a clinical trial. A total of around 35 samples underwent TCR sequencing, from roughly 13 patients with persistent Graves' disease and 20 or so patients with newly diagnosed Graves' disease. Study-level results and caveats: Because the primary lesion, thyroid tissue, could not be accessed, the study looked at peripheral blood alone. Preferential use of TRBV28, TRBJ1-2 and TRBJ2-5 was observed in persistent disease, whereas TRBV20-1 and TRBJ2-1 were favored in newly diagnosed disease. Compared with newly diagnosed patients, patients with persistent Graves' disease had lower TCR Shannon entropy and fewer highly expanded clones, which suggests clonal expansion. A larger number of public clonotypes was shared among persistent patients (over 2,500) than among newly diagnosed patients (over 850). Only the TCR beta chain was sequenced and analyzed. As a limitation, the authors acknowledged that the small sample size may reduce accuracy.

The library was obtained by multiplex PCR. The reads were generated on an Illumina HiSeq 4000. CDR3 regions were amplified by Arm-PCR with iRepertoire HTBI primers to construct TCR beta libraries. Gel purification was performed on PCR products prior to sequencing. From the authors' description of their analysis: Across samples, fewer than 70 TRBV and 12 to 15 TRBJ segments were identified and used for gene usage analysis of CDR3 amino acid clonotypes. COPE and FqMerger were used to merge the filtered high-quality paired reads into contigs. Contigs were aligned with BLAST to IMGT TRBV, TRBD and TRBJ reference genes, and CDR3 was defined per IMGT. Clonotypes above 0.1% frequency were classified as highly expanded clones. Shannon entropy was used to measure repertoire diversity, and the Gini coefficient was used to measure V-J evenness. A clonotype was considered public if more than one individual shared it. The public sequencing data were trimmed at Q25 with fastp and processed into clonotypes with MiXCR by TCRdb, which kept only in-frame beta chains. Every CDR3 protein is listed once, alongside the most common genes and DNA of its rows. None of the V and J calls come from the authors' own analysis; TCRdb made them. This sample has some 330,000 distinct CDR3 sequences in its table, and 12% of those were observed once. The ten largest clones represent around 18% of the sample.

The time point tag for this specimen amounts to: newly diagnosed GD, antithyroid drugs for less than 3 months. For both TCR sequencing and RNA sequencing, RNA was extracted from PBMCs in TRIzol. Graves' disease was diagnosed according to American Thyroid Association guidelines. The patients came from an endocrinology department in Xi'an, China. From each patient, about 8.9 milliliters of peripheral blood was collected into an EDTA anticoagulant tube. PBMCs were isolated by Ficoll Paque Plus density gradient separation without further T cell sorting. RNA quality was checked with an Agilent 2100 Bioanalyzer and agarose gel, and concentration with a NanoDrop 2000. These same records also appear under a second study, on T cells in Graves' hyperthyroidism and ophthalmopathy. According to the second study: Graves' hyperthyroidism was defined as stable when no progression to ophthalmopathy occurred over 18 months of follow-up. The hyperthyroidism patients were between 18 and 65 years old and newly diagnosed, with a disease duration of less than 2 months. Any patient with an uncontrolled infection, another autoimmune disease, pregnancy or lactation was excluded. Clinical symptoms, serum thyroxine and TRAb, thyroid ultrasound, and orbital computed tomography formed the basis for the diagnoses. The first round of RT-PCR for the TCR CDR3 was performed with the HTBI primer set and the Qiagen OneStep RT-PCR kit. Most expanded thyroid clonotypes (frequency above 0.001) were also found in blood, which suggests that blood repertoires may mirror thyroid immune responses. A model built on a 13 V-J signature distinguished ophthalmopathy from stable hyperthyroidism, reaching 85% to 90% sensitivity and around 82% specificity in cross-validation and 80%/75% in testing. In validation, the model predicted progression to ophthalmopathy with 55% to 71% sensitivity and approximately 74% specificity, a median of 6.5 months before onset. TCR V-J signatures able to tell the groups apart were searched for in a discovery cohort of some 97 patients, of whom 43 had Graves' ophthalmopathy and some 60 had stable Graves' hyperthyroidism. An independent validation cohort of under 20 hyperthyroidism patients and about 16 patients who later progressed to ophthalmopathy tested prospective prediction of ophthalmopathy. The approximately 98 discovery patients were randomly divided into training and test sets at a 7:3 ratio. Thyroid tissue and blood T-cell repertoires from several Graves' hyperthyroidism patients were also compared in the study. Once sampling was done, hyperthyroidism patients were given methimazole at a starting dose of 30 mg daily, whereas ophthalmopathy patients were given high-dose intravenous methylprednisolone. Libraries were constructed in a second round of multiplex PCR, after which size selection and purification were carried out. Sequencing of the libraries was done on an Illumina HiSeq2000 using paired-end 100 bp reads. SOAPnuke was used to process the raw data, removing reads that contained adapters or uncalled bases, had a mean Phred below 15, or lacked an exact match to the constant primer or identifier. High-quality paired reads were merged using COPE v1.2.5, and each unique nucleotide sequence was defined as a clonotype. MiTCR v1.1 was used to align the clonotypes against IMGT TRBV, TRBD and TRBJ reference segments. Only V-J combinations with frequency above 0.0001, covering roughly 99% of repertoires, were analysed. The TCS score was defined as the ratio of F50 (clonal expansion) to E x V (chaos), calculated using BLOSUM62-based TCRdist between CDR3 peptides within each V-J. Welch's t-statistics and random forest reduced just over 500 V-J features to about 13, which were used in a naive Bayes classifier (R e1071). Sample size was not statistically predetermined, and blinding of investigators to group allocation was not performed. The paper reports TCR Vbeta CDR3 sequencing of about 140 peripheral blood samples: 43 ophthalmopathy, 75 to 80 hyperthyroidism and around 17 progressor patients.

The receptor chain draws on TRBV20-1 and TRBJ1-4; no confident D gene assignment can be made. The specimen was peripheral blood mononuclear cells (PBMCs), collected at new diagnosis, from a patient treated with antithyroid drugs. The clonotype originates from a young woman with Graves disease. Donor details come from another sample of the same person, matched by shared clones. For the CDR3, the sequence is CSAAGRVEKLFF. Here is the DNA: TGCAGTGCAGCCGGGCGAGTTGAAAAACTGTTTTTT.